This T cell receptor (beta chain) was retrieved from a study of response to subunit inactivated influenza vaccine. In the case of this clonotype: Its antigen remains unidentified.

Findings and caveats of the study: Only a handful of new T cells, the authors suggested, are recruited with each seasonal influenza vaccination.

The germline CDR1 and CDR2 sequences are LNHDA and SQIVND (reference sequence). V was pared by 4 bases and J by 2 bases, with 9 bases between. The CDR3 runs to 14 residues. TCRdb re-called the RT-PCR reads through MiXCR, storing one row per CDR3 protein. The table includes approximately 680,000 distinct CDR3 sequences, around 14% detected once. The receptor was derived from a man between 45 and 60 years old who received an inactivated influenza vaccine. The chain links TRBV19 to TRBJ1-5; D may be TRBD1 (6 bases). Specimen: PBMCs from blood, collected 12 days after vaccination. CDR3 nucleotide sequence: TGTGCCAGTAGTACCACAGGGCGCAATCAGCCCCAGCATTTT. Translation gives CASSTTGRNQPQHF.